These 14 T cell receptor beta chains were sequenced from one sample in a study of CD8 T cells in ankylosing spondylitis. Findings and limits, study-wide: Blood of patients with ankylosing spondylitis appeared to be characterized by a TCR beta motif of eight highly homologous variants.

A single record per CDR3 protein comes from TCRdb applying MiXCR to the 5' RACE reads. The table has about 440,000 distinct CDR3 sequences, 17% seen once. These receptors' targets are unknown. The sequenced sample was blood, either unsorted or a sorted T cell fraction (not recorded which). Every receptor here comes from a male donor with ankylosing spondylitis.

The rearrangement joins TRBV20-1 to TRBJ2-2; possible D gene TRBD2, 6 bases. Trimming removed 6 bases at V and 0 bases at J, with 8 bases between. CDR1 and CDR2 from the germline V gene are DFQATT and SNEGSKA (reference sequence). The CDR3 contains 13 residues. The chain's CDR3 is CSARDSNTGELFF. The CDR3 DNA reads as TGCAGTGCCCGGGACTCGAACACCGGGGAGCTGTTTTTT.

The table lists this clonotype with a few counts. The V gene is TRBV5-1, the J gene TRBJ1-1; 8 bases line up with TRBD1. There are 12 residues in the CDR3. With 4 bases clipped from V and 11 bases from J, the junction kept 7 bases outside the gene matches. Germline assignment: CDR1 SGHRS and CDR2 YFSETQ. The CDR3 sequence: CASSADREGAFF. As DNA, the CDR3 is TGCGCCAGCAGCGCGGACAGGGAAGGGGCTTTCTTT.

This clonotype showed up just a few times. V usage is TRBV2 and J usage is TRBJ2-7; the D gene is possibly TRBD1 (6 bases). Germline-derived CDR1 and CDR2 are SNHLY and FYNNEI. Between the trimmed V and J ends, which lost 4 bases and 2 bases, there was a span of 15 bases. The CDR3 contains 15 residues. This chain's CDR3 is CASSARTVFTYEQYF. DNA of the CDR3: TGTGCCAGCAGTGCCCGGACAGTTTTCACCTACGAGCAGTACTTC. The full variable domain, its missing parts supplied by reference TRBV2 and TRBJ2-7, is EPEVTQTPSHQVTQMGQEVILRCVPISNHLYFYWYRQILGQKVEFLVSFYNNEISEKSEIFDDQFSVERPDGSNFTLKIRSTKLEDSAMYFCASSARTVFTYEQYFGPGTRLTVT.

The chain combines TRBV7-8 with TRBJ2-5; 8 bases are shared with TRBD2. CDR1 is SGHVS and CDR2 is FQNEAQ in the germline V gene. The CDR3 contains 12 residues. Germline trimming cut 0 bases from V and 11 bases from J; bases unmatched to any gene: 2. The CDR3 is CASSLAVAGQYF. The CDR3 bases are TGTGCCAGCAGCTTAGCGGTAGCGGGGCAGTACTTC.

The rearrangement joins TRBV30 to TRBJ1-5, with D possibly being TRBD1 (5 bases). The CDR3 sequence is 14 residues long. Germline CDR1 and CDR2: GTSNPN and SVGIG (reference sequence). V was pared by 1 base and J by 6 bases, with 13 bases between. The CDR3 nucleotides read TGTGCCTGGAGTGACGGGACTCTCAGTCAGCCCCAGCATTTT. The encoded protein is CAWSDGTLSQPQHF.

The chain uses TRBV14 and TRBJ1-1; D gene unclear. With 0 bases removed from V and 2 bases from J, the gap between germline ends came to 10 bases. CDR3 length: 15 residues. Germline values: CDR1 SGHDN, CDR2 FVKESK. The CDR3 protein is CASSQEGKGNTEAFF. DNA of the CDR3: TGTGCCAGCAGCCAAGAGGGGAAAGGAAACACTGAAGCTTTCTTT.

V and J are TRBV10-1 and TRBJ2-7, with TRBD1 matching 12 bases. V lost 0 bases to trimming and J lost 9 bases; unmatched junction nucleotides: 6. Germline loops: CDR1 WNHNN, CDR2 SYGVQD (reference sequence). The CDR3 spans 15 residues. The DNA for the CDR3 is TGCGCCAGCAGTGAGTCGGGGACAGGGGGCAGGGTGCAGTACTTC. This sequence encodes CASSESGTGGRVQYF.

The chain couples TRBV10-3 to TRBJ2-7; either TRBD1 or TRBD2 may supply D (6 bases each). The CDR3 spans 17 residues. Trimming stripped 0 bases from V and 0 bases from J, with 15 bases between. Germline V gene lookup returns CDR1 ENHRY and CDR2 SYGVKD. This CDR3 is CAISESIWGAGSYEQYF. CDR3 nucleotide sequence: TGTGCCATCAGTGAGTCGATATGGGGGGCTGGCTCCTACGAGCAGTACTTC.

V usage is TRBV5-1 and J usage is TRBJ2-7, with D perhaps matching TRBD2 (6 bases). The CDR3 is 15 amino acids. Germline CDR1 is SGHRS and CDR2 is YFSETQ. Trimming left V 1 base short and J 5 bases short, with 16 bases between. CDR3 sequence (DNA): TGCGCCAGCAGCTTGATGGGCGGGGAGGCCGACGAGCAGTACTTC. Protein: CASSLMGGEADEQYF.

This clonotype has only a few counts. The V gene is TRBV11-2, the J gene TRBJ2-3; 14 nucleotides align to TRBD2. The CDR3 runs to 17 residues. Trimming cost V 1 base and J 1 base; bases outside gene matches: 1. CDR1 is SGHAT and CDR2 is FQNNGV in the germline V gene. Written as DNA, the CDR3 is TGTGCCAGCAGCTTAGGGGGACTAGCGGGGGGCACAGATACGCAGTATTTT. Protein product: CASSLGGLAGGTDTQYF. Supplemented by reference TRBV11-2 and TRBJ2-3, the full variable domain reads EAGVAQSPRYKIIEKRQSVAFWCNPISGHATLYWYQQILGQGPKLLIQFQNNGVVDDSQLPKDRFSAERLKGVDSTLKIQPAKLEDSAVYLCASSLGGLAGGTDTQYFGPGTRLTVL.

This clonotype appeared many times. V gene TRBV29-1 combines with J gene TRBJ2-1, with 7 nucleotides matching TRBD2. This CDR3 region has 14 residues. With 2 bases clipped from V and 7 bases from J, the junction kept 8 bases outside the gene matches. Germline V gene data show CDR1 as SQVTM and CDR2 as ANQGSEA. The CDR3 loop reads CSVEPSGIGNEQFF. The DNA for the CDR3 is TGCAGCGTTGAACCTAGCGGAATCGGGAATGAGCAGTTCTTC.

This clonotype was recorded a few times. This sequence joins TRBV28 and TRBJ1-3; D is uncertain. V lost 4 bases and J lost 4, with 14 bases in between. This CDR3 is 15 amino acids long. CDR1 and CDR2 from the germline V gene are MDHEN and SYDVKM. This chain's CDR3 is CASSSHDGRGNTIYF. In DNA, the CDR3 is TGTGCCAGCAGTTCTCACGACGGCAGGGGAAACACCATATATTTT.

V and J are TRBV7-9 and TRBJ1-5; D uncertain. The CDR3 covers 15 residues. In germline, CDR1 is SEHNR, CDR2 FQNEAQ (reference sequence). V was clipped by 0 bases and J by 2 bases, with 8 bases between them. This chain's CDR3 is CASSLAAPGNQPQHF. The CDR3, as DNA: TGTGCCAGCAGCTTAGCTGCTCCCGGCAATCAGCCCCAGCATTTT.

This clonotype was counted only a few times. The genes are TRBV20-1 and TRBJ2-7, with D unclear. The V end was cut by 0 bases, the J end by 2 bases, with 11 bases between. Per germline, CDR1 DFQATT and CDR2 SNEGSKA (reference sequence). This CDR3 contains 14 residues. In nucleotides, the CDR3 is TGCAGTGCTAGAGATCGCCGATTTGCCTACGAGCAGTACTTC. Its translation: CSARDRRFAYEQYF.